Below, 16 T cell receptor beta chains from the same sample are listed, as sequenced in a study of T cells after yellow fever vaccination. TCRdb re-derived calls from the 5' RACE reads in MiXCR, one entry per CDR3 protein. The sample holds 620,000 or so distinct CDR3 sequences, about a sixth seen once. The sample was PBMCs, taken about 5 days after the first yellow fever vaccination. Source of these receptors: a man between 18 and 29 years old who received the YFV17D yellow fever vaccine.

The CDR3 loop is CSVGGIPGLGQFF. DNA of the CDR3: TGCAGCGTTGGGGGGATTCCGGGACTAGGGCAGTTCTTC. J is TRBJ2-1 and V is TRBV29-1; 8 bases are shared with TRBD2. CDR3 length: 13 amino acids. In germline, CDR1 is SQVTM, CDR2 ANQGSEA. With 4 bases clipped from V and 12 bases from J, the junction kept 11 bases outside the gene matches.

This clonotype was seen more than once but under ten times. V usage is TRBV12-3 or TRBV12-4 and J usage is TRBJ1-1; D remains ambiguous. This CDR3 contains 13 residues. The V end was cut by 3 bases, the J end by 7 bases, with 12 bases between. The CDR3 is CASSFRAGREAFF. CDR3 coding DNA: TGTGCCAGCAGTTTTCGGGCAGGCCGTGAAGCTTTCTTT.

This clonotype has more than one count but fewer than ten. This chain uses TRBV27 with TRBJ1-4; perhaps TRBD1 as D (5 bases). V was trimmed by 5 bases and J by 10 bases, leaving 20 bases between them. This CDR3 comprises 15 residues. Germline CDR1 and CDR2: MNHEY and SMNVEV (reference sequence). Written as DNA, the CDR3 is TGTGCCAGCAGTGGCCTGGGACGGGGGTTGGGAAAACTGTTTTTT. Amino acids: CASSGLGRGLGKLFF.

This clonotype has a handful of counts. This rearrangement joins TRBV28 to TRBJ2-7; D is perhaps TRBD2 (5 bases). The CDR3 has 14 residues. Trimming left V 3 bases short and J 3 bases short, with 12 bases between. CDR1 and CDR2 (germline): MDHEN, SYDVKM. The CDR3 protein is CASSLGPSGYEQYV. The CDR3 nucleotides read TGTGCCAGCAGTTTGGGTCCGAGCGGCTACGAGCAGTACGTC.

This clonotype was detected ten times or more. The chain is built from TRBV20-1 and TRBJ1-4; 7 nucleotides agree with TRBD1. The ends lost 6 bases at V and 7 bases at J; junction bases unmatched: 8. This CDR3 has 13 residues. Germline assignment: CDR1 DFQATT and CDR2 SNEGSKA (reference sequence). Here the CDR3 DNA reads TGCAGTGCCACAGGGGAATGGGGTGAAAAACTGTTTTTT. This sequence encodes CSATGEWGEKLFF.

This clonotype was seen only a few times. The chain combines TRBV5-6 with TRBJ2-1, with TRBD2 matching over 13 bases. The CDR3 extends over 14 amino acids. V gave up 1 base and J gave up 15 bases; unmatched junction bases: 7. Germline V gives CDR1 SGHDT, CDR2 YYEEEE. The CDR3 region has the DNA TGTGCCAGCAGCTTGTTACTAGCGGGGGGGGGTTGGTTCTTC. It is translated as CASSLLLAGGGWFF.

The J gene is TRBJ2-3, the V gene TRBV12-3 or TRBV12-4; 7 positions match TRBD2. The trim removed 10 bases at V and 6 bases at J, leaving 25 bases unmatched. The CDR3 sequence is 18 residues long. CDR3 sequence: CAITPPLGLAENMDTQYF. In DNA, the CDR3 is TGTGCCATCACCCCCCCACTGGGGCTAGCGGAAAACATGGATACGCAGTATTTT.

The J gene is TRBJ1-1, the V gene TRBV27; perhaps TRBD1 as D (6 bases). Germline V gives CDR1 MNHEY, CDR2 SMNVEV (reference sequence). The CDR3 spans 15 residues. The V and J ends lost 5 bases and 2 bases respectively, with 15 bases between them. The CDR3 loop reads CASSPNRDINTEAFF. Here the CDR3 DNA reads TGTGCCAGCAGTCCCAACCGGGACATTAACACTGAAGCTTTCTTT.

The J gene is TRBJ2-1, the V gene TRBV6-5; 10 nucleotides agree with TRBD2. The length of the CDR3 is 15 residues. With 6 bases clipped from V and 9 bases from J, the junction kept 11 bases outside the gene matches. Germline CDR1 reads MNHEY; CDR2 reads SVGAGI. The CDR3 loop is CASRYSLAGDPEQFF. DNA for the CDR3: TGTGCCAGCAGATACAGTCTAGCGGGGGACCCTGAGCAGTTCTTC.

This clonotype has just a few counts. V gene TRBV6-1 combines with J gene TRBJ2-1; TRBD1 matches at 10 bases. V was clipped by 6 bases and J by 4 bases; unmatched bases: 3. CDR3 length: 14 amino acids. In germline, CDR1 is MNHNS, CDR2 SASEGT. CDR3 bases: TGTGCCAGCAGGGGACAGGGGCGATACAATGAGCAGTTCTTC. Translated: CASRGQGRYNEQFF.

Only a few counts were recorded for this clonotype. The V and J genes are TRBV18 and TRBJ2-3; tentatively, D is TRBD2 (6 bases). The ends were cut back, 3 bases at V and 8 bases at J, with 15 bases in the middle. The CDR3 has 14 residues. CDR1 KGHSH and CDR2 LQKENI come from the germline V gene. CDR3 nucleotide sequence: TGTGCCAGCTCACCGACGACTAGTTTAGGTACGCAGTATTTT. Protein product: CASSPTTSLGTQYF.

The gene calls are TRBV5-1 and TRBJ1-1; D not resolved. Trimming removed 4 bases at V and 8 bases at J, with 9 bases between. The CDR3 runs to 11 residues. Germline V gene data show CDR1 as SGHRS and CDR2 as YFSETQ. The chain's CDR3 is CASSAGGEAFF. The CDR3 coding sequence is TGCGCCAGCAGCGCGGGAGGGGAAGCTTTCTTT.

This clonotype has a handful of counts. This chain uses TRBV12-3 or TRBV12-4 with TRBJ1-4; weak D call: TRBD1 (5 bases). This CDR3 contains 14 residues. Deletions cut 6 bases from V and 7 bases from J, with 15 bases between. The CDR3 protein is CASRGSGGIEKLFF. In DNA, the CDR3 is TGTGCCAGCAGGGGTTCGGGGGGGATTGAAAAACTGTTTTTT.

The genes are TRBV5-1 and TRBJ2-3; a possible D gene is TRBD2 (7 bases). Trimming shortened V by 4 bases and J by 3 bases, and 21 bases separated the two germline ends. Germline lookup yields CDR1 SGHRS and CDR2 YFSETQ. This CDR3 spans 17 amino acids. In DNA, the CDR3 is TGCGCCAGCAGCGCAGGAGTGGGGGGGGCCCTTACAGATACGCAGTATTTT. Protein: CASSAGVGGALTDTQYF.

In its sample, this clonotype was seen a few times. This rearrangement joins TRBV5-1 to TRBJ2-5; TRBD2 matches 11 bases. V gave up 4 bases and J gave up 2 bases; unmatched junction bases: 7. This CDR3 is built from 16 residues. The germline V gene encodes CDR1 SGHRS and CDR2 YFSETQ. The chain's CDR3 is CASSPGLAGMQETQYF. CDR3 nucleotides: TGCGCCAGCAGCCCTGGACTAGCGGGTATGCAAGAGACCCAGTACTTC.

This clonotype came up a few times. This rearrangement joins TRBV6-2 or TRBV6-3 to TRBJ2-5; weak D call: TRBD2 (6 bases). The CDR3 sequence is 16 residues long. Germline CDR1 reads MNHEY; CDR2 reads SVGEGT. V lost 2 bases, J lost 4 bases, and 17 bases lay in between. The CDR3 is CASSYPGRGPTETQYF. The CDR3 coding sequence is TGTGCCAGCAGTTACCCCGGGCGGGGCCCGACAGAGACCCAGTACTTC.